These T cell receptor beta chains were read from a single sample in a study of cytomegalovirus exposure and HLA in healthy donors. The protocol was immunoSEQ multiplex PCR, while the TCRdb copy is restricted to in-frame clones and leaves out a portion. This table holds 100,000 to 150,000 clones, roughly 79% found once. Material: PBMCs. Receptors were obtained from a boy between 2 and 10 years old in good health and CMV-seronegative. CDR3s include the opening cysteine and the closing phenylalanine or tryptophan. D genes are given only for firm matches. Rows give clone size only sometimes, using once, few, many, or a class for an expanded clone.

DNA: TGTGCCAGCAGGCCCATAACAGGGGCGGGCGGGGAGCTGTTTTTT
CDR3: CASRPITGAGGELFF
D: TRBD1
J: TRBJ2-2
V: TRBV6-6
size: .

DNA: TGTGCCAGCAGCAAAGGAGGGAATGAAAAACTGTTTTTT
CDR3: CASSKGGNEKLFF
D: .
J: TRBJ1-4
V: TRBV7-9
size: .

DNA: TGTGCCAGTAGTATGCAGGGGATGGGGAGCACTGAAGCTTTCTTT
CDR3: CASSMQGMGSTEAFF
D: .
J: TRBJ1-1
V: TRBV19
size: .

DNA: TGTGCCAGCAGCAACCCCCGGGACAGGGGAGCCCAAGAGACCCAGTACTTC
CDR3: CASSNPRDRGAQETQYF
D: TRBD1
J: TRBJ2-5
V: TRBV7-6
size: .

DNA: TGCAGCGTTGAAGATGCAGGGGAAACTTACGAGCAGTACTTC
CDR3: CSVEDAGETYEQYF
D: .
J: TRBJ2-7
V: TRBV29-1
size: few

DNA: TGCGCCAGCAGCTTGGCCTTGGGACAGGGGGCGTATGAAAAACTGTTTTTT
CDR3: CASSLALGQGAYEKLFF
D: TRBD1
J: TRBJ1-4
V: TRBV5-1
size: .

DNA: TGTGCCAGCAGTTTCAAGCTGCCTCGGGAGAACACTGAAGCTTTCTTT
CDR3: CASSFKLPRENTEAFF
D: .
J: TRBJ1-1
V: TRBV7-9
size: .

DNA: TGTGCCAGCAGTTTAGCGGGGACAGGGATAGCCAAAAACATTCAGTACTTC
CDR3: CASSLAGTGIAKNIQYF
D: TRBD1
J: TRBJ2-4
V: TRBV28
size: .

DNA: TGTGCCAGCAGCGTAGTCCTCGGCGGGGAGCTGTTTTTT
CDR3: CASSVVLGGELFF
D: .
J: TRBJ2-2
V: TRBV9
size: .

DNA: TGTGCCTGGAAAGCCCGGGACAGGGGTTACTATGGCTACACCTTC
CDR3: CAWKARDRGYYGYTF
D: TRBD1
J: TRBJ1-2
V: TRBV30
size: .

DNA: TGCGCCAGCAGCCAAGATAGGCGGGACACAGATACGCAGTATTTT
CDR3: CASSQDRRDTDTQYF
D: .
J: TRBJ2-3
V: TRBV4-3
size: .

DNA: TGTGCCAGCAGCGTGAACAGGGACTATGGCTACACCTTC
CDR3: CASSVNRDYGYTF
D: .
J: TRBJ1-2
V: TRBV9
size: .

DNA: TGTGCCAGCACCTCCCCGGCTCGGGGGGCGCAGGGTGAGCAGTTCTTC
CDR3: CASTSPARGAQGEQFF
D: .
J: TRBJ2-1
V: TRBV28
size: .

DNA: TGTGCCACCAGCAGAGGTAGCGGGAGGGCCACCGGGGAGCTGTTTTTT
CDR3: CATSRGSGRATGELFF
D: TRBD2
J: TRBJ2-2
V: TRBV15
size: .

DNA: TGTGCCAGCAGCTTCTCGGGTGAAAAACTGTTTTTT
CDR3: CASSFSGEKLFF
D: .
J: TRBJ1-4
V: TRBV11-2
size: few

DNA: TGTGCCAGCAGCTTGTTCTCAGCGGGGGCCTCCTACGAGCAGTACTTC
CDR3: CASSLFSAGASYEQYF
D: TRBD2
J: TRBJ2-7
V: TRBV5-4
size: once

DNA: TGTGCCACCAGCTTTCAGGGCCACCGTGAACACACCTTC
CDR3: CATSFQGHREHTF
D: .
J: TRBJ1-2
V: TRBV15
size: .

DNA: TGTGCCTGGAGTGTACAGTCTTATAGCAATCAGCCCCAGCATTTT
CDR3: CAWSVQSYSNQPQHF
D: .
J: TRBJ1-5
V: TRBV30
size: once

DNA: TGTGCCAGCAGCGCCGGACTAAGCGCGTCCCTCGGATCCTACAATGAGCAGTTCTTC
CDR3: CASSAGLSASLGSYNEQFF
D: .
J: TRBJ2-1
V: TRBV11-3
size: .

DNA: TGTGCCAGCAGTGAATACGGGGAGGTAATTCGAGCTTTCTTT
CDR3: CASSEYGEVIRAFF
D: .
J: TRBJ1-1
V: TRBV25-1
size: .

DNA: TGCGCCAGCAGCCTACCGACCGGGACAGGGGGACCAGATACGCAGTATTTT
CDR3: CASSLPTGTGGPDTQYF
D: TRBD1
J: TRBJ2-3
V: TRBV5-1
size: .

DNA: TGTGCCATCAGGGAAATACAGGGTAGGGATTACGAGCAGTACTTC
CDR3: CAIREIQGRDYEQYF
D: .
J: TRBJ2-7
V: TRBV10-3
size: .

DNA: TGTGCCAGCAGCCCCCCCCAAAACACTGAAGCTTTCTTT
CDR3: CASSPPQNTEAFF
D: .
J: TRBJ1-1
V: TRBV25-1
size: .

DNA: TGTGCCAGCTCTGGAGATTACACTGAAGCTTTCTTT
CDR3: CASSGDYTEAFF
D: .
J: TRBJ1-1
V: TRBV2
size: .

DNA: TGTGCCAGCAGTTACGGCAGGGGGCGCGGTGGCTACACCTTC
CDR3: CASSYGRGRGGYTF
D: TRBD1
J: TRBJ1-2
V: TRBV6-5
size: .

DNA: TGTGCCAGCAGTGAAATACGAGGGGGAGATACGCAGTATTTT
CDR3: CASSEIRGGDTQYF
D: .
J: TRBJ2-3
V: TRBV6-1
size: .

DNA: TGTGCCACCAGCAGAGATCAGGGGGTCTACGAGCAGTACTTC
CDR3: CATSRDQGVYEQYF
D: TRBD1
J: TRBJ2-7
V: TRBV15
size: once

DNA: TGTGCCAGTAGTATCGGACAGGGGACAGGAAACACCATATATTTT
CDR3: CASSIGQGTGNTIYF
D: TRBD1
J: TRBJ1-3
V: TRBV19
size: once

DNA: TGTGCCAGCAGCGTTCCGGGACTAGCGGAGGCGCATGAGCAGTTCTTC
CDR3: CASSVPGLAEAHEQFF
D: TRBD2
J: TRBJ2-1
V: TRBV9
size: .

DNA: TGTGCCAGCAGTTACTCGCAGGTTAACTATGGCTACACCTTC
CDR3: CASSYSQVNYGYTF
D: .
J: TRBJ1-2
V: TRBV6-5
size: .

DNA: TGTGCCAGCAGCTTAAACTCTAGAAGAGTTGGCGATACGCAGTATTTT
CDR3: CASSLNSRRVGDTQYF
D: .
J: TRBJ2-3
V: TRBV7-3
size: .

DNA: TGTGCCAGCAGCCTGGCCGGGATTTATGGCTACACCTTC
CDR3: CASSLAGIYGYTF
D: .
J: TRBJ1-2
V: TRBV27
size: .

DNA: TGTGCCAGCAGCACTAGGACAGGGGCTACCAATGAGCAGTTCTTC
CDR3: CASSTRTGATNEQFF
D: TRBD1
J: TRBJ2-1
V: TRBV7-9
size: .

DNA: TGTGCCAGCAAAACGGACAGGGAAACCGGGGAGCTGTTTTTT
CDR3: CASKTDRETGELFF
D: TRBD1
J: TRBJ2-2
V: TRBV27
size: .

DNA: TGTGCCGTCAAGGAATTTGAGGACACTGAAGCTTTCTTT
CDR3: CAVKEFEDTEAFF
D: .
J: TRBJ1-1
V: TRBV10-3
size: .

DNA: TGTGCCAGCAGCTTATACCCCAGGGGGCCGAGCAATCAGCCCCAGCATTTT
CDR3: CASSLYPRGPSNQPQHF
D: TRBD1
J: TRBJ1-5
V: TRBV11-2
size: .

DNA: TGTGCCAGCAGTTACTCAGAGGGTAGGGTGTTC
CDR3: CASSYSEGRVF
D: .
J: TRBJ1-2
V: TRBV6-6
size: .

DNA: TGCAGCGTTTTTCTAGCGGGAGGAAACAATGAGCAGTTCTTC
CDR3: CSVFLAGGNNEQFF
D: TRBD2
J: TRBJ2-1
V: TRBV29-1
size: .

DNA: TGTGCTAGCAGCTTAGGGCCAGGGGGAAAAGGAGAGCAGTACTTC
CDR3: CASSLGPGGKGEQYF
D: TRBD1
J: TRBJ2-5
V: TRBV7-7
size: .

DNA: TGTGCCAGCAGTAAACAGGCGACCCGCTTGAACACTGAAGCTTTCTTT
CDR3: CASSKQATRLNTEAFF
D: .
J: TRBJ1-1
V: TRBV6-6
size: .

DNA: TGTGCCAGCAGCCTCCGGGATCTCCCGGGGAATGAGCAGTTCTTC
CDR3: CASSLRDLPGNEQFF
D: .
J: TRBJ2-1
V: TRBV11-3
size: .

DNA: TGCGCCAGCAGCTTGGGGCTTCTTTTGGAGACGGGGGCCGGGGAGCTGTTTTTT
CDR3: CASSLGLLLETGAGELFF
D: .
J: TRBJ2-2
V: TRBV5-1
size: .

DNA: TGTGCCAGCAGTGCCATCCGGGGGAATGGCTACACCTTC
CDR3: CASSAIRGNGYTF
D: .
J: TRBJ1-2
V: TRBV6-1
size: few

DNA: TGCGCCAGCAGCCTGGCGGATGGGTCCTACAATGAGCAGTTCTTC
CDR3: CASSLADGSYNEQFF
D: .
J: TRBJ2-1
V: TRBV4-1
size: .

DNA: TGTGCCAGCAGCTTTGCTAGCGGGGGGGCATTGAGAGATACGCAGTATTTT
CDR3: CASSFASGGALRDTQYF
D: TRBD2
J: TRBJ2-3
V: TRBV5-6
size: .

DNA: TGTGCCAGCAGCTTAGGCCTAAGACTAGCGGGGGGGGTAGAGACCCAGTACTTC
CDR3: CASSLGLRLAGGVETQYF
D: TRBD2
J: TRBJ2-5
V: TRBV7-2
size: .

DNA: TGTGCCAGCAGGAGGGACACAGCTGGAAACACCATATATTTT
CDR3: CASRRDTAGNTIYF
D: .
J: TRBJ1-3
V: TRBV25-1
size: .

DNA: TGTGCCTCCGCGGAGGATACGCAGTATTTT
CDR3: CASAEDTQYF
D: .
J: TRBJ2-3
V: TRBV15
size: .

DNA: TGTGCCAGCAGCACAACGGGACTACAAGAGACCCAGTACTTC
CDR3: CASSTTGLQETQYF
D: TRBD2
J: TRBJ2-5
V: TRBV13
size: .

DNA: TGTGCCAGCAGTGACCTTTCACCCCTCCACTTT
CDR3: CASSDLSPLHF
D: .
J: TRBJ1-6
V: TRBV6-1
size: .

DNA: TGTGCCAGCAATGTCGGAGGGGACACTGAAGCTTTCTTT
CDR3: CASNVGGDTEAFF
D: .
J: TRBJ1-1
V: TRBV6-1
size: .

DNA: TGTGCCAGCAGTTTCGAGGCAGGGGGGGAAGCTTTCTTT
CDR3: CASSFEAGGEAFF
D: TRBD1
J: TRBJ1-1
V: TRBV7-9
size: .

DNA: TGTGCCATCAGTGAGTCTCGGGGGTATGGCTACACCTTC
CDR3: CAISESRGYGYTF
D: .
J: TRBJ1-2
V: TRBV10-3
size: .

DNA: TGCGCCAGCAGCCAGCCTACCCGGAGGAGGTATGGCTACACCTTC
CDR3: CASSQPTRRRYGYTF
D: .
J: TRBJ1-2
V: TRBV4-1
size: .

DNA: TGTGCCAGCGGGGCCACAGCAGACACCATATATTTT
CDR3: CASGATADTIYF
D: .
J: TRBJ1-3
V: TRBV6-1
size: few

DNA: TGTGCCAGCAGCCGGAGCAATCAGCCCCAGCATTTT
CDR3: CASSRSNQPQHF
D: .
J: TRBJ1-5
V: TRBV6-5
size: .

DNA: TGTGCCAGCAGCCCGAGAGGTTACGAGCAGTACTTC
CDR3: CASSPRGYEQYF
D: .
J: TRBJ2-7
V: TRBV9
size: .

DNA: TGTGCCAGCAGCTTATTAGCGGGATCGGATACGCAGTATTTT
CDR3: CASSLLAGSDTQYF
D: TRBD2
J: TRBJ2-3
V: TRBV7-3
size: .